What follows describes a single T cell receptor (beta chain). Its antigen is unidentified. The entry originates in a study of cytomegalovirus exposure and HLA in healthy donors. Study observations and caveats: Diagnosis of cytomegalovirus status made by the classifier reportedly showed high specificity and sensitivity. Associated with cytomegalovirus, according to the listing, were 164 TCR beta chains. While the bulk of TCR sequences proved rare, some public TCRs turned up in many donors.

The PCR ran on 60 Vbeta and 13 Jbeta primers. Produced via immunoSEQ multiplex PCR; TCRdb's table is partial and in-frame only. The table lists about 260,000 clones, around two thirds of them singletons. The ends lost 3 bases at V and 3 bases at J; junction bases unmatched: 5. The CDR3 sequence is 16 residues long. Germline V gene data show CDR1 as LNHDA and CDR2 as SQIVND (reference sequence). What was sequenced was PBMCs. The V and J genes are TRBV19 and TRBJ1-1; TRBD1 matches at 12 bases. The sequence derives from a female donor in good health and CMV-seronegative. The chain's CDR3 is CASSIPGQGAYTEAFF. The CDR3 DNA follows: TGTGCCAGTAGTATTCCGGGACAGGGGGCGTACACTGAAGCTTTCTTT. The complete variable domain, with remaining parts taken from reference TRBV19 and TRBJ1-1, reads DGGITQSPKYLFRKEGQNVTLSCEQNLNHDAMYWYRQDPGQGLRLIYYSQIVNDFQKGDIAEGYSVSREKKESFPLTVTSAQKNPTAFYLCASSIPGQGAYTEAFFGQGTRLTVV.